This record concerns one T cell receptor (beta chain) sequence. The antigen is not known. Germline assignment: CDR1 MRHNA and CDR2 SNTAGT. This CDR3 contains 16 residues. V was pared by 2 bases and J by 8 bases, with 19 bases between. This entry is derived from a study of cytomegalovirus exposure and HLA in healthy donors. Study-wide results and caveats: The likely origin of a cluster of highly shared sequence variants was a sequencing artifact. Excluded: some indistinguishable V segments such as TRBV6-2 and TRBV6-3. In a later analysis, the majority of CMV-associated beta chains seemingly showed HLA restriction.

The PCR contained 60 Vbeta and 13 Jbeta primers. Assay: immunoSEQ multiplex PCR; the TCRdb copy retains only in-frame clones and omits some. The sample lists approximately 100,000 clones; 79% were seen once. The gene calls are TRBV6-4 and TRBJ2-1, with no clear D. This receptor was identified in a woman in her 40s in good health and CMV-seronegative. Source material: PBMCs. The CDR3: CASSDGKRPPTDEQFF. The CDR3, as DNA: TGTGCCAGCAGTGACGGCAAGCGCCCACCAACTGATGAGCAGTTCTTC.